This T cell receptor beta chain was sequenced during a study of cytomegalovirus exposure and HLA in healthy donors. Notes on the study in general: Later on, a genetic analysis was performed. It linked a missense variant in DCLRE1C with V- and J-gene trimming of TCR beta. In a later analysis, at a false discovery rate of 0.05, roughly 17,000 TCR beta sequences were associated with HLA alleles.

Nominal health characterized the donors when sampled, though unrecorded immune exposures were likely. Primers: 60 Vbeta forward and 13 Jbeta reverse. The assay was immunoSEQ multiplex PCR, and TCRdb's table has in-frame clones only and misses some. The table records around 93,000 clones, roughly 82% of them present only once. Per germline, CDR1 MNHNS and CDR2 SASEGT. V was clipped by 4 bases and J by 5 bases, with 14 bases between them. The length of the CDR3 is 14 residues. As for this clone: Its antigen is unknown.

This clonotype was obtained from a young man in good health and CMV-seropositive. J is TRBJ2-5 and V is TRBV6-1; D unclear. Material: PBMCs. CDR3 nucleotides: TGTGCCAGCAGTGTAATCAGATTGATGGAGACCCAGTACTTC. This translates into CASSVIRLMETQYF.